The sequence of this T cell receptor (beta chain) was determined in a study of shared clonotypes between healthy human individuals. CDR1 and CDR2 from the germline V gene are SGHDT and YYEEEE. CDR3 length: 16 amino acids. J gave up 7 bases and V 1 base, and 12 bases lay outside the gene matches. Profiling relied on immunoSEQ multiplex PCR, and the TCRdb table lists in-frame clones only, not all of them. This sample has 950,000 to 1,300,000 clones, with 75% found just once. This clone was recorded a few times. This sequence joins TRBV5-6 and TRBJ2-5; 8 bases are a match to TRBD2. This clonotype originated in a young man in good health. Specimen: memory CD4+ T cells sorted from blood. Noted subset: CD45RA-negative fraction. The CDR3 protein is CASSLRGTSGLGTQYF. CDR3 DNA: TGTGCCAGCAGCTTGAGGGGCACTAGCGGTCTAGGGACCCAGTACTTC.